The sequence of this TCR beta chain was determined in a study of tumor and adjacent non-tumor tissue in lung cancer. Study-wide context: The patients, approximately nine men and 5 women, were roughly 30 to 80 with stage I to III disease.

Trimming cost V 6 bases and J 7 bases, with 18 bases left between them. Looked up from germline, CDR1 is MDHEN and CDR2 is SYDVKM. The CDR3 totals 15 residues. Points on this clonotype: Its target is unknown. A much larger clone lies a single base off, so this may be a read error.

A modified ARM-PCR protocol with three rounds of nested PCR amplified TCRbeta. TCRdb called the multiplex PCR reads again in MiXCR, with one record for every CDR3 protein. Among about 75,000 distinct CDR3 sequences listed, under 80% were seen once. This sample's RNA came from whole unsorted tissue. The study, taken as a whole, reports: TCR diversity was significantly greater in tumor than normal lung tissue.

Sequenced sample: lung tumor tissue. The origin of this receptor is a woman between 50 and 59 years old with non-small cell lung cancer. The V and J genes are TRBV28 and TRBJ1-4; TRBD1 is a possible D gene (5 bases). The CDR3 region is CASRTTTGGSEKLFF. DNA for the CDR3: TGTGCCAGCAGGACTACCACGGGGGGAAGTGAAAAACTGTTTTTT.